This T cell receptor beta chain emerged from a study of cytomegalovirus exposure and HLA in healthy donors. Study background: An earlier analysis found fewer than 120 million unique TCR beta sequences from approximately 190 million T cells. Notes on the study in general: It is likely that the observed cluster of highly shared sequence variants was a sequencing artifact. Previously analyzed data showed that most TCR beta V segments were productive at a frequency of about 87% or about 30%.

V lost 6 bases and J 5 bases, leaving 11 bases between the germline ends. The CDR3 consists of 13 residues. CDR1 is SEHNR, CDR2 FQNEAQ, per germline (reference sequence). In this sample, this clone turned up once. Its specificity is unknown. Primers included in the PCR were 60 Vbeta and 13 Jbeta primers. Here immunoSEQ multiplex PCR was the method, and the copy in TCRdb shows in-frame clones only, minus some. The sample contains about 110,000 clones, under 80% of which appear only once. This sequence joins TRBV7-9 and TRBJ2-1; D is possibly TRBD2 (7 bases). Sequencing input: PBMCs. The receptor was derived from a woman between 45 and 60 years old in good health and CMV-seropositive. The CDR3: CASRGGANNEQFF. The CDR3 DNA sequence: TGTGCCAGCAGGGGGGGGGCCAACAATGAGCAGTTCTTC.